This is a list of T cell receptor beta chains from one sample in a study of blood T cell repertoires in COVID-19. Profiled with immunoSEQ multiplex PCR; TCRdb holds only in-frame clones, not every one. The table records some 240,000 clones, about 90% of them present only once. The sample was PBMCs or T cells enriched from blood (not recorded which). Receptor source: a woman aged 40 to 49 who had been exposed to COVID-19. The CDR3 runs from the conserved cysteine through the conserved F or W. Fields, in order: CDR3 length, clone size, V gene, D gene, J gene, CDR3 protein. A D gene is named only where the DNA matches it firmly. A row's size may be missing; if present it is once, few, many or a size class.

CDR3 length: 15; clone size: NA; V gene: TRBV24-1; D gene: NA; J gene: TRBJ1-5; CDR3 protein: CATSDARAFGQPQHF
CDR3 length: 14; clone size: once; V gene: TRBV7-9; D gene: NA; J gene: TRBJ2-2; CDR3 protein: CASSPRVNTGELFF
CDR3 length: 17; clone size: NA; V gene: TRBV5-5; D gene: NA; J gene: TRBJ2-6; CDR3 protein: CASSFRYSASGANVLTF
CDR3 length: 16; clone size: NA; V gene: TRBV4-1; D gene: TRBD1; J gene: TRBJ2-1; CDR3 protein: CASSQIDRGAHNEQFF
CDR3 length: 17; clone size: NA; V gene: TRBV27; D gene: TRBD2; J gene: TRBJ2-1; CDR3 protein: CASSFLAGPSSYNEQFF
CDR3 length: 13; clone size: NA; V gene: TRBV6-2/TRBV6-3; D gene: NA; J gene: TRBJ1-3; CDR3 protein: CASSYVSGNTIYF
CDR3 length: 15; clone size: NA; V gene: TRBV7-2; D gene: TRBD2; J gene: TRBJ2-1; CDR3 protein: CASSLEKREGFYRFF
CDR3 length: 14; clone size: NA; V gene: TRBV7-3; D gene: TRBD1; J gene: TRBJ1-1; CDR3 protein: CASSRTGPNTEAFF
CDR3 length: 15; clone size: NA; V gene: TRBV28; D gene: TRBD1; J gene: TRBJ1-2; CDR3 protein: CASSLGQGAAYGYTF
CDR3 length: 14; clone size: NA; V gene: TRBV6-5; D gene: NA; J gene: TRBJ1-2; CDR3 protein: CASSSSGQGGGYTF
CDR3 length: 17; clone size: few; V gene: TRBV10-3; D gene: TRBD1; J gene: TRBJ1-2; CDR3 protein: CAIGDRQGFSYNYGYTF
CDR3 length: 15; clone size: NA; V gene: TRBV5-6; D gene: NA; J gene: TRBJ1-5; CDR3 protein: CASSFRGYGDQPQHF
CDR3 length: 13; clone size: once; V gene: TRBV10-3; D gene: NA; J gene: TRBJ1-2; CDR3 protein: CAIRPDSNYGYTF
CDR3 length: 15; clone size: NA; V gene: TRBV5-1; D gene: TRBD1; J gene: TRBJ1-2; CDR3 protein: CASSLADRVGNGYTF
CDR3 length: 18; clone size: NA; V gene: TRBV4-3; D gene: TRBD2; J gene: TRBJ2-3; CDR3 protein: CASSQDITSGPSTDTQYF
CDR3 length: 21; clone size: NA; V gene: TRBV10-3; D gene: NA; J gene: TRBJ2-3; CDR3 protein: CAISEGGWTGVLAGGSDTQYF
CDR3 length: 13; clone size: NA; V gene: TRBV28; D gene: NA; J gene: TRBJ1-4; CDR3 protein: CASSSLEMRGLFF
CDR3 length: 17; clone size: once; V gene: TRBV3-1/TRBV3-2; D gene: TRBD1; J gene: TRBJ2-3; CDR3 protein: CASSQERDRHATDTQYF
CDR3 length: 13; clone size: NA; V gene: TRBV3-1/TRBV3-2; D gene: TRBD1; J gene: TRBJ2-7; CDR3 protein: CASSRPSGTEKYF
CDR3 length: 13; clone size: NA; V gene: TRBV27; D gene: NA; J gene: TRBJ2-1; CDR3 protein: CASSLRGGNEQFF
CDR3 length: 15; clone size: NA; V gene: TRBV4-1; D gene: TRBD1; J gene: TRBJ1-5; CDR3 protein: CASSQEGQGYQPQHF
CDR3 length: 15; clone size: NA; V gene: TRBV27; D gene: TRBD1; J gene: TRBJ1-2; CDR3 protein: CASSSAGGPYYGYTF
CDR3 length: 14; clone size: NA; V gene: TRBV11-3; D gene: TRBD2; J gene: TRBJ2-5; CDR3 protein: CASSSSSGEETQYF
CDR3 length: 16; clone size: NA; V gene: TRBV5-1; D gene: TRBD2; J gene: TRBJ2-1; CDR3 protein: CASSASPGLEINEQFF
CDR3 length: 14; clone size: many; V gene: TRBV6-5; D gene: TRBD1; J gene: TRBJ2-1; CDR3 protein: CASSYSGQYNEQFF
CDR3 length: 15; clone size: few; V gene: TRBV7-2; D gene: TRBD1; J gene: TRBJ2-1; CDR3 protein: CASSSRQGGEGEQFF
CDR3 length: 16; clone size: NA; V gene: TRBV5-1; D gene: TRBD1; J gene: TRBJ1-1; CDR3 protein: CASSLGDRDMNTEAFF
CDR3 length: 15; clone size: NA; V gene: TRBV10-3; D gene: TRBD2; J gene: TRBJ2-5; CDR3 protein: CAIRKASGGSETQYF
CDR3 length: 18; clone size: NA; V gene: TRBV28; D gene: NA; J gene: TRBJ1-5; CDR3 protein: CASSSPMQGLWGNQPQHF
CDR3 length: 13; clone size: NA; V gene: TRBV7-9; D gene: NA; J gene: TRBJ1-2; CDR3 protein: CASSSSGAYGYTF
CDR3 length: 14; clone size: many; V gene: TRBV7-9; D gene: NA; J gene: TRBJ2-7; CDR3 protein: CASSLGAVSYEQYF
CDR3 length: 14; clone size: few; V gene: TRBV7-9; D gene: TRBD1; J gene: TRBJ1-6; CDR3 protein: CASSLGQLNSPLHF
CDR3 length: 14; clone size: NA; V gene: TRBV4-3; D gene: NA; J gene: TRBJ1-6; CDR3 protein: CASSQDGRGETLHF
CDR3 length: 12; clone size: NA; V gene: TRBV5-6; D gene: NA; J gene: TRBJ1-5; CDR3 protein: CASSLLNQPQHF
CDR3 length: 15; clone size: NA; V gene: TRBV27; D gene: TRBD2; J gene: TRBJ2-2; CDR3 protein: CASSFTRGGTGELFF
CDR3 length: 15; clone size: once; V gene: TRBV11-2; D gene: NA; J gene: TRBJ2-3; CDR3 protein: CASSFGGLGTDTQYF
CDR3 length: 16; clone size: NA; V gene: TRBV12-5; D gene: TRBD1; J gene: TRBJ1-1; CDR3 protein: CASGQPLTGLDTEAFF
CDR3 length: 15; clone size: NA; V gene: TRBV3-1/TRBV3-2; D gene: TRBD1; J gene: TRBJ1-5; CDR3 protein: CASSQGQQYYQPQHF
CDR3 length: 15; clone size: few; V gene: TRBV6-5; D gene: TRBD2; J gene: TRBJ2-5; CDR3 protein: CASRGLAGGRKTQYF
CDR3 length: 15; clone size: NA; V gene: TRBV10-2; D gene: NA; J gene: TRBJ1-6; CDR3 protein: CASRRGGSYNSPLHF
CDR3 length: 15; clone size: NA; V gene: TRBV5-1; D gene: NA; J gene: TRBJ1-2; CDR3 protein: CASSLAAGQGYGYTF
CDR3 length: 12; clone size: once; V gene: TRBV3-1/TRBV3-2; D gene: NA; J gene: TRBJ1-2; CDR3 protein: CASSPASVGYTF
CDR3 length: 14; clone size: NA; V gene: TRBV11-1; D gene: NA; J gene: TRBJ2-3; CDR3 protein: CASESIHHTDTQYF
CDR3 length: 12; clone size: NA; V gene: TRBV6-2/TRBV6-3; D gene: NA; J gene: TRBJ2-1; CDR3 protein: CASSLQRVEQFF
CDR3 length: 14; clone size: NA; V gene: TRBV28; D gene: NA; J gene: TRBJ2-7; CDR3 protein: CASKISGIAYEQYF
CDR3 length: 15; clone size: once; V gene: TRBV6-5; D gene: NA; J gene: TRBJ1-3; CDR3 protein: CASRIGRGAGNTIYF
CDR3 length: 14; clone size: NA; V gene: TRBV30; D gene: TRBD1; J gene: TRBJ1-1; CDR3 protein: CAWIGDRGNTEAFF
CDR3 length: 16; clone size: once; V gene: TRBV7-9; D gene: TRBD1; J gene: TRBJ2-5; CDR3 protein: CASSRGGTGGAETQYF
CDR3 length: 15; clone size: NA; V gene: TRBV19; D gene: TRBD2; J gene: TRBJ2-7; CDR3 protein: CASSPLGLANYEQYF
CDR3 length: 21; clone size: NA; V gene: TRBV24-1; D gene: NA; J gene: TRBJ2-3; CDR3 protein: CATSLTQGARGAGGEEDTQYF
CDR3 length: 12; clone size: NA; V gene: TRBV28; D gene: NA; J gene: TRBJ1-1; CDR3 protein: CASSPRVPEAFF
CDR3 length: 13; clone size: NA; V gene: TRBV27; D gene: TRBD1; J gene: TRBJ2-3; CDR3 protein: CASRQGPTDTQYF
CDR3 length: 16; clone size: NA; V gene: TRBV29-1; D gene: TRBD1; J gene: TRBJ1-3; CDR3 protein: CSVEPSGTGGLNTIYF
CDR3 length: 15; clone size: NA; V gene: TRBV2; D gene: TRBD1; J gene: TRBJ2-1; CDR3 protein: CASSEDRGRSGEQFF
CDR3 length: 16; clone size: NA; V gene: TRBV7-2; D gene: TRBD2; J gene: TRBJ2-1; CDR3 protein: CASSLTGTSGSNEQFF